The 9 T cell receptor beta chains listed next were all sequenced from one sample in a study of T cells after posttransplantation cyclophosphamide. Control samples came 1 year after myeloablative marrow transplants with methotrexate plus calcineurin inhibitor. Measured with immunoSEQ multiplex PCR; TCRdb has only the in-frame clones, and not every one. The sample contains about 17,000 clones, around 80% of which appear only once. Sequenced here: PBMCs, sampled 410 to 450 days after allogeneic stem cell transplant with calcineurin inhibitor and methotrexate. These TCRs come from a male patient aged 25 to 39 who received an allogeneic stem cell transplant from an unrelated donor, was CMV-positive, and had acute and chronic GVHD. The T cells may partly be graft donor cells.

The chain is built from TRBV28 and TRBJ2-3; 12 bases align to TRBD2. Germline V gene data show CDR1 as MDHEN and CDR2 as SYDVKM. The V segment lost 6 bases and the J segment 2 bases; nucleotides outside the gene matches: 6. This CDR3 contains 16 residues. The CDR3 protein is CASSPPSGRVTDTQYF. CDR3 nucleotide sequence: TGTGCCAGCAGCCCTCCTAGCGGGAGGGTCACAGATACGCAGTATTTT.

CDR3: CASSPNPNSGRAYNEQFF. Written as DNA, the CDR3 is TGTGCCAGCAGCCCCAACCCTAATAGCGGGAGGGCCTACAATGAGCAGTTCTTC. This rearrangement joins TRBV4-2 to TRBJ2-1; 11 bases match TRBD2. The V gene's germline CDR1 is LGHNA and CDR2 YNFKEQ. V was clipped by 4 bases and J by 2 bases; unmatched bases: 10. The CDR3 sequence is 18 residues long.

This rearrangement joins TRBV4-3 to TRBJ2-5; TRBD1 matches 8 bases. This CDR3 region has 15 residues. Germline V gives CDR1 LGHNA, CDR2 YSLEER. Trimming took 0 bases from V and 4 from J; bases not matched to a gene: 4. CDR3 sequence: CASSQEDRGGETQYF. CDR3 nucleotides: TGCGCCAGCAGCCAAGAAGACAGGGGAGGAGAGACCCAGTACTTC.

The chain employs TRBV9 and TRBJ1-2, with D perhaps matching TRBD1 (5 bases). The CDR3 is 16 residues long. Trimming removed 0 bases from V and 0 bases from J, with 12 bases in between. From germline, CDR1 is SGDLS and CDR2 YYNGEE. As DNA, the CDR3 is TGTGCCAGCAGCGTAGGGCGGGACCCATCTAACTATGGCTACACCTTC. Its protein is CASSVGRDPSNYGYTF.

The chain employs TRBV4-3 and TRBJ2-7, with TRBD2 matching over 12 bases. The J segment lost 2 bases and the V segment lost 4 bases, leaving 6 bases of the junction unmatched. The germline V gene has CDR1 LGHNA and CDR2 YSLEER. The CDR3 loop spans 16 amino acids. The CDR3 spells CASSPIRTSGTYEQYF. Here the CDR3 DNA reads TGCGCCAGCAGCCCGATTCGGACTAGCGGGACCTACGAGCAGTACTTC.

The rearrangement uses TRBV4-3 and TRBJ2-7; the D gene is possibly TRBD1 (6 bases). Trimming shortened V by 0 bases and J by 2 bases, and 11 bases separated the two germline ends. Germline V lookup: CDR1 LGHNA, CDR2 YSLEER. This CDR3 region has 15 residues. The DNA for the CDR3 is TGCGCCAGCAGCCAAGATCGGAACAGGGCCTACGAGCAGTACTTC. As protein: CASSQDRNRAYEQYF.

The J gene is TRBJ1-2, the V gene TRBV27; 9 bases map to TRBD1. Germline V gives CDR1 MNHEY, CDR2 SMNVEV (reference sequence). V lost 6 bases, J lost 8 bases, and 10 bases stayed unmatched. The CDR3 runs to 14 residues. CDR3 sequence reads: CASSRSGTGSGYTF. The DNA for the CDR3 is TGTGCCAGCAGCAGATCCGGGACAGGGAGCGGCTACACCTTC.

The chain recombines TRBV7-9 with TRBJ2-1; 7 bases are a match to TRBD2. This CDR3 contains 10 residues. Per germline, CDR1 SEHNR and CDR2 FQNEAQ (reference sequence). J was trimmed by 10 bases and V by 10 bases; bases with no gene match: 4. CDR3 protein: CATELAEQFF. CDR3 bases: TGTGCCACCGAACTAGCGGAGCAGTTCTTC.

V is TRBV7-3 and J is TRBJ1-5; D is ambiguous. V lost 1 base to trimming and J lost 5 bases, with 6 bases between them. From germline, CDR1 is SGHTA and CDR2 FQGTGA. The CDR3 loop spans 13 amino acids. The CDR3 bases are TGTGCCAGCAGCTTAAAGGGAGATCAGCCCCAGCATTTT. It yields the protein CASSLKGDQPQHF.